This TCR beta chain was identified during a study of T cell responses to AZD1222 COVID-19 vaccine. Study at large: Second doses were pooled across both intervals (about 4 or about 12 weeks). Study-wide points: Across spike, vaccine-associated CD4 TCRs were found, dominant at 160-218 and 743-854. The breadth and depth of Spike-specific TCRs increased once two AZD1222 doses had been given. Most donors were white British, females outnumbered males, and clonal diversity was possibly underestimated.

The germline gives CDR1 SGHTA, CDR2 FQGNSA. This CDR3 has 14 amino acids. V was trimmed by 1 base and J by 2 bases, leaving 8 bases between them. Measured with immunoSEQ multiplex PCR; TCRdb has only the in-frame clones, and not every one. Here the sample spans under 150,000 clones, almost 90% being singletons. As to this clone: Its cognate antigen is unknown.

The source material was peripheral blood, sampled on day 0 of AZD1222 vaccination. V gene TRBV7-2 combines with J gene TRBJ1-2; D gene unclear. This sequence was found in an adult in good health. Here the CDR3 reads CASSLEQRNYGYTF. The CDR3 region has the DNA TGTGCCAGCAGCTTAGAGCAGCGCAACTATGGCTACACCTTC.